The clone carrying this TCR beta chain was detected once. Using a J-beta primer mix together with a sample-barcoded 5' primer, a second PCR was run for about 7 to 12 cycles. TCRdb re-analysed the 5' RACE reads in MiXCR, keeping a single row per CDR3 protein. The sample has roughly 800,000 distinct CDR3 sequences, roughly 50% seen once. These data belong to a study of blood T cells in healthy people across ages. Germline CDR1 and CDR2: SGHRS and YFSETQ. This CDR3 has 16 residues. V shed 0 bases and J shed 8 bases, with 15 bases lying between them. The chain is built from TRBV5-1 and TRBJ1-6, with D possibly matching TRBD1 (6 bases). The clonotype comes from an older man in good health. The source material was blood. The CDR3 reads CASSLEGDTGYSPLHF. The CDR3 DNA sequence: TGCGCCAGCAGCTTGGAAGGGGACACAGGGTATTCACCCCTCCACTTT.